Below, 20 T cell receptor beta chains from the same sample are listed, as sequenced in a study of CD8 T cells in Susac syndrome. Random hexamers served to reverse transcribe about 0.5 to 1 ug RNA. From the immunoSEQ multiplex PCR reads, TCRdb called clonotypes with MiXCR, one entry per CDR3 protein. The sample includes under 200,000 distinct CDR3 sequences, roughly 95% of them seen just once. Sequencing input: CD4+ T cells from PBMCs. The receptors originated from a human donor with Susac syndrome.

V gene TRBV5-1 combines with J gene TRBJ2-3; 10 bases are shared with TRBD1. Germline V CDR1 and CDR2: SGHRS, YFSETQ. This CDR3 has 15 residues. After removal of 2 bases from V and 4 bases from J, the junction contained 4 bases not matched to a gene. The chain's CDR3 is CASSFPTGGADTQYF. CDR3 DNA sequence: TGCGCCAGCAGCTTCCCGACAGGGGGCGCAGATACGCAGTATTTT.

The gene calls are TRBV5-1 and TRBJ1-1; 7 bases fit TRBD1. This CDR3 has 15 amino acids. V dropped 0 bases and J dropped 0; count of bases not matched to a gene: 2. Germline V gene data show CDR1 as SGHRS and CDR2 as YFSETQ. CDR3 loop: CASSLAGTVNTEAFF. The CDR3 nucleotides read TGCGCCAGCAGCTTGGCCGGGACAGTGAACACTGAAGCTTTCTTT. Variable domain in full (rest from reference TRBV5-1 and TRBJ1-1): KAGVTQTPRYLIKTRGQQVTLSCSPISGHRSVSWYQQTPGQGLQFLFEYFSETQRNKGNFPGRFSGRQFSNSRSEMNVSTLELGDSALYLCASSLAGTVNTEAFFGQGTRLTVV.

The chain recombines TRBV28 with TRBJ2-2; D is unresolved. Germline assignment: CDR1 MDHEN and CDR2 SYDVKM. The CDR3 covers 20 residues. V gave up 3 bases and J gave up 1 base, with 24 bases separating them. DNA of the CDR3: TGTGCCAGCAGTTTCTCCTTCCAGTACGCCGCAGGTCTGAACACCGGGGAGCTGTTTTTT. Protein: CASSFSFQYAAGLNTGELFF.

This chain uses TRBV3-1 with TRBJ2-1; 8 positions agree with TRBD2. This CDR3 region has 15 residues. The trim removed 4 bases at V and 9 bases at J, leaving 11 bases unmatched. Germline V gives CDR1 LGHDT, CDR2 YNNKEL (reference sequence). CDR3 region: CASSPYAGLGGEQFF. Written as DNA, the CDR3 is TGTGCCAGCAGCCCCTACGCGGGACTAGGCGGTGAGCAGTTCTTC.

This chain joins TRBV15 and TRBJ1-4; D ambiguous. Trimming pared 0 bases from V and 11 bases from J, leaving 7 bases between. The V gene's germline CDR1 is LNHNV and CDR2 YYDKDF (reference sequence). This CDR3 spans 12 amino acids. The CDR3 region has the DNA TGTGCCACCAGCAGAGATGTCGGGAAACTGTTTTTT. The encoded protein is CATSRDVGKLFF.

The genes are TRBV20-1 and TRBJ2-7, with 10 bases identical to TRBD2. The CDR3 length is 15 residues. The J segment lost 0 bases and the V segment lost 3 bases, leaving 5 bases of the junction unmatched. Germline V CDR1 and CDR2: DFQATT, SNEGSKA (reference sequence). The CDR3 coding sequence is TGCAGTGCTAGGTCTACTAGCGGGACCTCCTACGAGCAGTACTTC. It specifies CSARSTSGTSYEQYF.

The chain is built from TRBV4-1 and TRBJ2-1; 10 positions match TRBD1. The CDR3 consists of 13 residues. Germline CDR1 reads MGHRA; CDR2 reads YSYEKL. The J segment lost 9 bases and the V segment lost 3 bases, leaving 2 bases of the junction unmatched. CDR3 protein: CASSHGQGVEQFF. In DNA form, the CDR3 reads TGCGCCAGCAGCCATGGACAGGGGGTTGAGCAGTTCTTC.

CDR3 sequence: CASSLRGLWPPDTQYF. In nucleotides, the CDR3 is TGTGCCAGCAGCCTCAGAGGTCTGTGGCCCCCAGATACGCAGTATTTT. The chain recombines TRBV5-6 with TRBJ2-3; D not resolved. Germline values: CDR1 SGHDT, CDR2 YYEEEE. The CDR3 spans 16 residues. V lost 4 bases, J lost 4 bases, and 19 bases lay in between.

This clonotype was observed once. The chain links TRBV19 to TRBJ2-3; a weak D match, TRBD2 (5 bases). CDR3 size: 14 residues. Germline-derived CDR1 and CDR2 are LNHDA and SQIVND (reference sequence). V shed 3 bases and J shed 7 bases, with 14 bases lying between them. This CDR3 is CASSIPGVANTQYF. In nucleotides, the CDR3 is TGTGCCAGTAGTATCCCCGGGGTGGCAAATACGCAGTATTTT. The full variable domain, in which reference TRBV19 and TRBJ2-3 provide the parts outside the CDR3, is DGGITQSPKYLFRKEGQNVTLSCEQNLNHDAMYWYRQDPGQGLRLIYYSQIVNDFQKGDIAEGYSVSREKKESFPLTVTSAQKNPTAFYLCASSIPGVANTQYFGPGTRLTVL.

The chain couples TRBV30 to TRBJ1-1; D is uncertain. The CDR3 is made up of 11 amino acids. Trimming took 6 bases from V and 1 from J, leaving 6 bases between them. Germline assignment: CDR1 GTSNPN and CDR2 SVGIG (reference sequence). The CDR3 nucleotides read TGTGCCTGCGGACGGAACACTGAAGCTTTCTTT. Translating gives CACGRNTEAFF.

A single count supports this clonotype. The chain recombines TRBV2 with TRBJ2-5; the D is unclear. CDR3 size: 11 residues. V dropped 8 bases and J dropped 7 bases, with 11 bases sitting between them. Germline V CDR1 and CDR2: SNHLY, FYNNEI. This chain's CDR3 is CASCDEWTQYF. DNA of the CDR3: TGTGCCAGCTGCGATGAATGGACCCAGTACTTC.

The chain recombines TRBV27 with TRBJ2-5; D is ambiguous. The germline V and J ends were trimmed by 7 bases and 4 bases, with 19 bases remaining between them. The CDR3 has 15 amino acids. The germline V gene encodes CDR1 MNHEY and CDR2 SMNVEV (reference sequence). The CDR3 region has the DNA TGTGCCAGCACAAACCCGCGCGACCCGGGAGAGACCCAGTACTTC. This sequence encodes CASTNPRDPGETQYF.

This rearrangement joins TRBV20-1 to TRBJ2-1, with 15 bases aligning to TRBD2. The CDR3 extends over 14 amino acids. Germline V CDR1 and CDR2: DFQATT, SNEGSKA (reference sequence). J gave up 10 bases and V 6 bases, and 7 bases lay outside the gene matches. DNA of the CDR3: TGCAGTGCCGGACTAGCGGGAGGGGTAAGGGAGCAGTTCTTC. Its translation is CSAGLAGGVREQFF.

Only one count was recorded for this clonotype. J is TRBJ2-7 and V is TRBV2; D is ambiguous. The germline CDR1 and CDR2 sequences are SNHLY and FYNNEI. With 6 bases removed from V and 6 bases from J, the gap between germline ends came to 15 bases. CDR3 length: 13 residues. For the CDR3, the DNA is TGTGCCAGCAGCCCACTTCGTGGCGGCGAGCAGTACTTC. Translation gives CASSPLRGGEQYF.

The chain uses TRBV9 and TRBJ2-1, with D uncertain. The CDR3 runs to 15 residues. Germline values: CDR1 SGDLS, CDR2 YYNGEE. V was clipped by 0 bases and J by 3 bases, with 10 bases between them. DNA of the CDR3: TGTGCCAGCAGCGTAGAGATGGCAGACTACAATGAGCAGTTCTTC. Translation: CASSVEMADYNEQFF. The full variable domain, completed using reference TRBV9 and TRBJ2-1, is DSGVTQTPKHLITATGQRVTLRCSPRSGDLSVYWYQQSLDQGLQFLIQYYNGEERAKGNILERFSAQQFPDLHSELNLSSLELGDSALYFCASSVEMADYNEQFFGPGTRLTVL.

This chain links TRBV4-2 with TRBJ2-3; 8 bases line up with TRBD2. Germline CDR1 LGHNA, CDR2 YNFKEQ. The CDR3 contains 16 residues. With 0 bases clipped from V and 3 bases from J, the junction kept 5 bases outside the gene matches. This CDR3 is CASSQDRGGGTDTQYF. CDR3 coding DNA: TGTGCCAGCAGCCAAGATCGCGGCGGGGGGACAGATACGCAGTATTTT.

This clonotype was recorded only once. This rearrangement joins TRBV3-1 to TRBJ1-1; D gene unclear. V lost 4 bases to trimming and J lost 5 bases, with 8 bases between them. The CDR3 is 12 residues long. Germline V gives CDR1 LGHDT, CDR2 YNNKEL (reference sequence). CDR3 sequence: CASSRTTTEAFF. DNA for the CDR3: TGTGCCAGCAGCCGCACGACGACTGAAGCTTTCTTT.

This chain uses TRBV6-6 with TRBJ1-3; tentative D call: TRBD1 (6 bases). Germline CDR1 reads MNHNY; CDR2 reads SVGAGI (reference sequence). This CDR3 region has 15 residues. V lost 6 bases and J 0 bases, leaving 12 bases between the germline ends. This chain's CDR3 is CASSPTGTSGNTIYF. CDR3 sequence (DNA): TGTGCCAGCAGCCCTACAGGGACCTCTGGAAACACCATATATTTT.

This chain joins TRBV2 and TRBJ1-5; no firm D call. The CDR3 spans 14 residues. The V gene's germline CDR1 is SNHLY and CDR2 FYNNEI. The germline V and J ends were trimmed by 4 bases and 0 bases, with 7 bases remaining between them. The DNA of the CDR3 is TGTGCCAGCAGTGCACAGAATAGCAATCAGCCCCAGCATTTT. It translates to CASSAQNSNQPQHF.

The J gene is TRBJ1-1, the V gene TRBV7-9; 8 bases line up with TRBD1. V shed 8 bases and J 0 bases; nucleotides not matched to a gene: 11. There are 16 residues in the CDR3. Germline V gives CDR1 SEHNR, CDR2 FQNEAQ (reference sequence). The CDR3 loop reads CASGEGQGGMNTEAFF. The CDR3 DNA reads TGTGCCAGCGGGGAAGGACAGGGAGGTATGAACACTGAAGCTTTCTTT.